This T cell receptor (beta chain) was found in a study of blood T cell repertoires in COVID-19. The overall study: PBMCs, B-cell-depleted T cells, or T cells provided the cDNA or gDNA that made up the material.

V gave up 6 bases and J gave up 4 bases, with 15 bases separating them. The CDR3 sequence is 14 residues long. Per the germline V gene, CDR1 is KGHSH and CDR2 is LQKENI. Repertoires were generated with immunoSEQ multiplex PCR, while TCRdb's copy carries only in-frame clones and drops some. The data hold about 74,000 clones, with about 91% observed a single time. The receptor was derived from a woman of 80 years or more with active or convalescent COVID-19. The sequencing input was peripheral blood. The rearrangement joins TRBV18 to TRBJ1-1, with D possibly matching TRBD1 (5 bases). For the CDR3, the DNA is TGTGCCAGCTCCCGGGACTCACGGGGCACTGAAGCTTTCTTT. Translating gives CASSRDSRGTEAFF.